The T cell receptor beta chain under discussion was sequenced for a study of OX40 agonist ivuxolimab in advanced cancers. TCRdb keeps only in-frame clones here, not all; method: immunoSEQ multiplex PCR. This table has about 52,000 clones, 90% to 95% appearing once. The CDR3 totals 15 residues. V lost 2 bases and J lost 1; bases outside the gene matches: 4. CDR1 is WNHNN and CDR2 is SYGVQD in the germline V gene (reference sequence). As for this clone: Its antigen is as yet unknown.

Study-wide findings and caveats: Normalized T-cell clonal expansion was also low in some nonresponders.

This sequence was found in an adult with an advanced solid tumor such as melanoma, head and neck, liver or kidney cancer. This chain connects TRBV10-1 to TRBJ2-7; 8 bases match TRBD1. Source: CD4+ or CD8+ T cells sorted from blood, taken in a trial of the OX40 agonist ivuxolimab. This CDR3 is CASSEETGESYEQYF. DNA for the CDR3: TGCGCCAGCAGTGAGGAGACAGGGGAATCCTACGAGCAGTACTTC.